Given below is one TCR beta chain in context. There are 15 residues in the CDR3. V lost 4 bases to trimming and J lost 7 bases, with 19 bases between them. Germline CDR1 LGHDT, CDR2 YNNKEL (reference sequence). This entry is derived from a study of early T cells in non-severe SARS-CoV-2 infection. Study-level information: Bulk RNA isolated from unsorted whole blood underwent sequencing; chains were not paired.

Molecules of cDNA were individually given unique molecular identifiers that were attached to them. TCRdb independently ran MiXCR on the 5' RACE reads; one entry per CDR3 protein. Here the sample spans roughly 51,000 distinct CDR3 sequences, around 9.1% being singletons. Material: whole blood. The chain combines TRBV3-1 with TRBJ1-2, with D possibly TRBD1 on 5 matching bases. The origin of this receptor is an adult who was a healthcare worker with PCR-confirmed SARS-CoV-2 infection or an uninfected control (not recorded which). The chain's CDR3 is CASSPTQGAVGGYTF. DNA of the CDR3: TGTGCCAGCAGCCCGACCCAGGGTGCTGTCGGTGGCTACACCTTC. Full variable domain (outside the CDR3, taken from reference TRBV3-1 and TRBJ1-2): DTAVSQTPKYLVTQMGNDKSIKCEQNLGHDTMYWYKQDSKKFLKIMFSYNNKELIINETVPNRFSPKSPDKAHLNLHINSLELGDSAVYFCASSPTQGAVGGYTFGSGTRLTVV.